This T cell receptor beta chain was recovered during a study of blood T cell repertoires in COVID-19 (dated by TCRdb to about 2020). Broadly, across the study: Collaborator samples came from the United States, Italy and Spain and covered acute and convalescent phases of COVID-19. The sample metadata nearly always contained a de-identified subject ID, COVID-19 status, age in years and sex. Samples came from the ongoing ImmuneRACE study (first 160 participants) plus 1,254 subjects from 6 global collaborators. Where available, HLA class I and class II types were obtained from metadata supplied by the sample provider rather than from assay-based typing. The repertoires were released in a freely available public database intended as a resource for research on the immune response to SARS-CoV-2. The material from the prospective study consisted of cDNA or gDNA derived from T cells, B-cell-depleted T cells, or PBMCs. The dataset comprised deeply sampled blood TCRbeta repertoires from subjects exposed to, actively infected with, or recovered from COVID-19. Study-level results and caveats: Clinical and demographic metadata were provided uncurated, with the amount varying by source and participant.

In its sample, this clone was seen once. Its antigen is still unknown. Nothing much larger sits one base from this clone, and base qualities are not available. The immunoSEQ Assay, a bias-controlled multiplex PCR, was used to amplify TCRbeta CDR3 regions from genomic DNA. The study's own analysis went as follows. The number of nucleated cells in each sample was estimated from the amplification of reference gene primers within the assay. To quantify the absolute abundance of each unique TCRbeta CDR3 rearrangement, sequence reads were collapsed and filtered. Productive Simpson clonality was computed per sample as the square root of Simpson's diversity index over productive rearrangements. The clones in this table, taken by TCRdb from immuneACCESS, are in-frame only. Not every clone is retained; where verified, under half of the shortfall comes from an unresolved V gene, and the cause of the rest is unknown. D and trimming were read from the DNA, whereas the V and J calls and clone size are those reported in that table. The sample table holds about 100,000 clones, of which roughly 80% were seen once. In total, the top ten clones hold 13% of the sample.

CDR1 and CDR2 are drawn from the germline V gene (reference sequence): SEHNR, FQNEAQ. V was cut back by 3 bases and J by 2 bases, leaving a gap of 12 bases between them. Reading from cysteine to phenylalanine, the CDR3 counts 15 amino acids. Only CDR3 DNA is held: 45 bases, read in frame from base 1. The collaborating institutions used their own protocols to collect whole blood in K2EDTA tubes. For TCRbeta analysis, collaborators shipped samples in one of three forms: frozen whole blood, isolated PBMCs, or DNA extracted from either of those sample types. The source of this sequence is a man aged 50-59 years with active or convalescent COVID-19. The chain is encoded by TRBV7-9 joined to TRBJ2-3, and the D gene may be TRBD2, 5 bases matching. The sequencing input was peripheral blood. The bases read TGTGCCAGCAGCTTTGGCCAGCGGCTCACAGATACGCAGTATTTT. Translated, it gives CASSFGQRLTDTQYF.